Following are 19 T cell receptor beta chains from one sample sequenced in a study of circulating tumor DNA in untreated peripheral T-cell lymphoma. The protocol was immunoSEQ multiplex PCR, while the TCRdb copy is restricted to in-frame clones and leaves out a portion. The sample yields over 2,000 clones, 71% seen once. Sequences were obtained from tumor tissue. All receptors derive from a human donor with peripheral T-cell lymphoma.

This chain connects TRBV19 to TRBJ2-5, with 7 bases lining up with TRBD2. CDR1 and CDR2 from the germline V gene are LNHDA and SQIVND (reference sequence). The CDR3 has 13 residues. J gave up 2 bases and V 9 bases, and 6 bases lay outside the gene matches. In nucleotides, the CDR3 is TGTGCCAGCAGGGAGGGCGGACAAGAGACCCAGTACTTC. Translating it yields CASREGGQETQYF.

The CDR3 DNA is TGTGCCAGTAGTATATCCGGCGAGGCCTACGAGCAGTACTTC. Translated, it gives CASSISGEAYEQYF. The chain uses TRBV19 and TRBJ2-7; D ambiguous. Looked up from germline, CDR1 is LNHDA and CDR2 is SQIVND (reference sequence). The CDR3 spans 14 residues. V dropped 2 bases and J dropped 2 bases, with 10 bases sitting between them.

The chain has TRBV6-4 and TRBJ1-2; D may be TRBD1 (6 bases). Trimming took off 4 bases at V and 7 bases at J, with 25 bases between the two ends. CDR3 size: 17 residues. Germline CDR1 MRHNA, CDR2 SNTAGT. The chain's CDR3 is CASSVGLSERGAGGYTF. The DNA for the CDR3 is TGTGCCAGCAGTGTTGGCCTCTCAGAGCGGGGGGCAGGTGGCTACACCTTC.

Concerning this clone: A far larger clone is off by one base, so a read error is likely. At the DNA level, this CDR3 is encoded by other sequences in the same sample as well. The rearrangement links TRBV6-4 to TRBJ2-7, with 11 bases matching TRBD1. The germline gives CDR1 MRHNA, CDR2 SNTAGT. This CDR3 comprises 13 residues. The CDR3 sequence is CASSGTGGYEQYF. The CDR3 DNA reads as TGCGCCAGCAGCGGGACAGGGGGTTACGAGCAGTACTTC.

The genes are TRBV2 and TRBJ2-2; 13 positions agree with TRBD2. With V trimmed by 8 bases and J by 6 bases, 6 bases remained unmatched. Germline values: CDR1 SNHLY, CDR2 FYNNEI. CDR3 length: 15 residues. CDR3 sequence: CASGGLAGAAGELFF. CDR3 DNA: TGTGCCAGCGGAGGACTAGCGGGAGCGGCCGGGGAGCTGTTTTTT.

The CDR3 DNA reads TGTGCCAGCAGTGCGGGACCCGGGGAGACCCAGTACTTC. Amino acid sequence: CASSAGPGETQYF. This rearrangement joins TRBV6-8 to TRBJ2-5; D is perhaps TRBD2 (6 bases). V was trimmed by 5 bases and J by 5 bases, leaving 12 bases between them. Germline V gene data show CDR1 as MNHGY and CDR2 as SAAAGT. This CDR3 has 13 residues.

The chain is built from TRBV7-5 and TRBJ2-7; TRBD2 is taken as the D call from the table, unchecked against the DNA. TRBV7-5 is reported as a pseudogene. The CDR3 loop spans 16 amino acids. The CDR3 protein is CASSPLDASSGYEQYF. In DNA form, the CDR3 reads TGTGCCAGCAGTCCTCTAGATGCGTCTAGCGGCTACGAGCAGTACTTC.

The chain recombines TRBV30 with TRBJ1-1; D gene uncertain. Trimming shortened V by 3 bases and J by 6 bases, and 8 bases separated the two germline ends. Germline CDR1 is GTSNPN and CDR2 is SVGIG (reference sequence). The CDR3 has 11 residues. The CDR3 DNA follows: TGTGCCTGGAGCTTGGGCGCTGAAGCTTTCTTT. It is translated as CAWSLGAEAFF.

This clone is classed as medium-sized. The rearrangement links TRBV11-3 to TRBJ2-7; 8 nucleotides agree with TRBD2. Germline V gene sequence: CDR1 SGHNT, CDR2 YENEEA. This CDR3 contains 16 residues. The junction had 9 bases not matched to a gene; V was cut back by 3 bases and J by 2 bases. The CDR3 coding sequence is TGTGCCAGCAGCTTGGATAGGGGACTAGAGGCCTACGAGCAGTACTTC. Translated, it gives CASSLDRGLEAYEQYF. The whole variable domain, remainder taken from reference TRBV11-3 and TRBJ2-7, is EAGVVQSPRYKIIEKKQPVAFWCNPISGHNTLYWYLQNLGQGPELLIRYENEEAVDDSQLPKDRFSAERLKGVDSTLKIQPAELGDSAVYLCASSLDRGLEAYEQYFGPGTRLTVT.

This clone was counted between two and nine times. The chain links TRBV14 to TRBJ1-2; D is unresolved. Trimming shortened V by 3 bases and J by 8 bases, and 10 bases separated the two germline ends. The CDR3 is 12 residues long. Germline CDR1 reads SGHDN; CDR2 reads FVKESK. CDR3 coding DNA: TGTGCCAGCAGCCAGGGAATTAGGGGCTACACCTTC. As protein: CASSQGIRGYTF.

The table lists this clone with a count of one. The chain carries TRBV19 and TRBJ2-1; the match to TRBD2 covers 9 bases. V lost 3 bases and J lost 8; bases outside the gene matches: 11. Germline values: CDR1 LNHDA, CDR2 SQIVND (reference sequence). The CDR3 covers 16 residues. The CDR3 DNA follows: TGTGCCAGTAGTATCTTAGCGGGAGCCGTAAATGATGAGCAGTTCTTC. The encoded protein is CASSILAGAVNDEQFF.

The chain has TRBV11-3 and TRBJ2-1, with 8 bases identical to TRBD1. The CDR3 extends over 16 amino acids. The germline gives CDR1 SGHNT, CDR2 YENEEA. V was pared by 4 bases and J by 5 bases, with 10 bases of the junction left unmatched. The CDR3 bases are TGTGCCAGCAGCTCTCAGGGGGCATTTTCGCACAATGAGCAGTTCTTC. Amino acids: CASSSQGAFSHNEQFF.

In DNA form, the CDR3 reads TGTGCCAGCAGCTTCCTAGCGGGGGGGAACACCGGGGAGCTGTTTTTT. Translated: CASSFLAGGNTGELFF. V usage is TRBV11-3 and J usage is TRBJ2-2; 11 positions match TRBD2. Looked up from germline, CDR1 is SGHNT and CDR2 is YENEEA. The CDR3 consists of 16 residues. V was pared by 3 bases and J by 1 base, with 1 base of the junction left unmatched.

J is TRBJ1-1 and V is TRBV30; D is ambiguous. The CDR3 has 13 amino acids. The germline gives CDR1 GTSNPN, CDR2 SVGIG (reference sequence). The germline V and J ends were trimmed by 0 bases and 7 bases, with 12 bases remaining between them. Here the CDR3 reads CAWSVGSGGEAFF. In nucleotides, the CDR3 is TGTGCCTGGAGTGTGGGCTCTGGAGGTGAAGCTTTCTTT.

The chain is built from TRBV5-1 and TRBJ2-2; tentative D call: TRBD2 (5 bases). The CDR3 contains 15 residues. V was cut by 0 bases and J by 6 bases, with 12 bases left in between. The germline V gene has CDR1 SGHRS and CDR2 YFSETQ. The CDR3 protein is CASSLDPGLAGELFF. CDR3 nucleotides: TGCGCCAGCAGCTTGGATCCGGGGTTAGCCGGGGAGCTGTTTTTT.

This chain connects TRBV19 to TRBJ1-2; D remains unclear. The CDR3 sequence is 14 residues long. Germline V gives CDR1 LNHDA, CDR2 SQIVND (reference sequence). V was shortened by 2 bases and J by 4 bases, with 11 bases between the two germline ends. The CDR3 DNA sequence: TGTGCCAGTAGTATATGGGGAGTTGGCTATGGCTACACCTTC. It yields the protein CASSIWGVGYGYTF.

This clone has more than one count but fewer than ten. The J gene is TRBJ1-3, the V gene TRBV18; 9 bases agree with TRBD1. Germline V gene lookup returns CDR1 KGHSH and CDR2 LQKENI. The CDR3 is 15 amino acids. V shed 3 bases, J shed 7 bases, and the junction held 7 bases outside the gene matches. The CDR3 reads CASSPGQGSRNTIYF. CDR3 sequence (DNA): TGTGCCAGCTCACCGGGACAGGGAAGCCGCAACACCATATATTTT.

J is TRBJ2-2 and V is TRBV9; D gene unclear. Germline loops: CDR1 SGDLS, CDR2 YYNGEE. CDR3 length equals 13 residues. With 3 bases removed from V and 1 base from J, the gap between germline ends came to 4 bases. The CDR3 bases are TGTGCCAGCAGCGAGGGGAACACCGGGGAGCTGTTTTTT. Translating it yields CASSEGNTGELFF.

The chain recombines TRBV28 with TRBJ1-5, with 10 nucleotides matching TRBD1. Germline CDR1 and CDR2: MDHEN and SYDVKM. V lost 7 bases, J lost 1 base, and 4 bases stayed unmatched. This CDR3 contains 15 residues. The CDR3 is CASTRDRGSNQPQHF. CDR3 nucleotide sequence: TGTGCCAGCACTAGGGACAGGGGCAGCAATCAGCCCCAGCATTTT.